A selection of T cell receptor beta chains follows, all from one sample in a study of T cells in tuberculosis. The protocol was immunoSEQ multiplex PCR, while the TCRdb copy is restricted to in-frame clones and leaves out a portion. The sample yields tens of thousands of clones, approximately 94% seen once. Material: PBMCs. These receptors were collected from a donor aged 10-29 years with latent tuberculosis or without tuberculosis infection. Some clones in this sample may be carry-over from other donors' samples. CDR3s include the opening cysteine and the closing phenylalanine or tryptophan. The D gene is left open where the match is weak. Expanded clones are given a class, and other clones once, few, many or no size at all.

V: TRBV19
J: TRBJ1-4
size: once
D: NA
CDR3: CASSILGGAGEKLFF
DNA: TGTGCCAGTAGTATCCTCGGGGGGGCCGGTGAAAAACTGTTTTTT

V: TRBV2
J: TRBJ1-5
size: NA
D: NA
CDR3: CASSSDSQFLIDSNQPQHF
DNA: TGTGCCAGCAGTTCGGACAGTCAATTCCTGATTGATAGCAATCAGCCCCAGCATTTT

V: TRBV27
J: TRBJ2-4
size: NA
D: TRBD2
CDR3: CASSFREGDIQYF
DNA: TGTGCCAGCAGTTTTAGGGAGGGCGACATTCAGTACTTC

V: TRBV7-9
J: TRBJ1-1
size: NA
D: NA
CDR3: CASSLVGREGRSSTEAFF
DNA: TGTGCCAGCAGCTTAGTTGGTAGGGAGGGCCGGTCGAGCACTGAAGCTTTCTTT

V: TRBV13
J: TRBJ1-5
size: NA
D: NA
CDR3: CASSLRSVSNQPQHF
DNA: TGTGCCAGCAGCTTACGGTCGGTTAGCAATCAGCCCCAGCATTTT

V: TRBV11-2
J: TRBJ1-5
size: few
D: TRBD1
CDR3: CASSFYRGLRQPQHF
DNA: TGTGCCAGCAGCTTTTACAGGGGGCTCCGTCAGCCCCAGCATTTT

V: TRBV5-5
J: TRBJ1-4
size: NA
D: NA
CDR3: CASSLAGGALTRGEKLFF
DNA: TGTGCCAGCAGCTTGGCCGGCGGGGCCCTCACACGGGGTGAAAAACTGTTTTTT

V: TRBV9
J: TRBJ2-1
size: NA
D: TRBD2
CDR3: CASSTSASSYNEQFF
DNA: TGTGCCAGCAGCACTAGCGCGAGCTCCTACAATGAGCAGTTCTTC

V: TRBV15
J: TRBJ2-3
size: NA
D: NA
CDR3: CATSRDYGLPTDTQYF
DNA: TGTGCCACCAGCAGAGATTATGGCCTCCCCACAGATACGCAGTATTTT

V: TRBV18
J: TRBJ2-2
size: NA
D: TRBD1
CDR3: CASSPSGTGSGELFF
DNA: TGTGCCAGCTCACCGTCCGGGACAGGGAGCGGGGAGCTGTTTTTT

V: TRBV7-2
J: TRBJ1-1
size: NA
D: NA
CDR3: CASSPGRSNTEAFF
DNA: TGTGCCAGCAGCCCCGGGAGGTCCAACACTGAAGCTTTCTTT

V: TRBV30
J: TRBJ2-3
size: NA
D: TRBD1
CDR3: CAWSIRTGGPSSTDTQYF
DNA: TGTGCCTGGAGTATCCGGACAGGGGGACCATCTAGCACAGATACGCAGTATTTT

V: TRBV2
J: TRBJ2-3
size: NA
D: TRBD2
CDR3: CASRSYGLAGGAWYF
DNA: TGTGCCAGCAGGAGCTACGGACTAGCGGGAGGGGCGTGGTATTTT

V: TRBV7-2
J: TRBJ2-3
size: NA
D: NA
CDR3: CASSLSITSTDTQYF
DNA: TGTGCCAGCAGCTTAAGTATCACTTCCACAGATACGCAGTATTTT

V: TRBV6-5
J: TRBJ2-1
size: NA
D: NA
CDR3: CASSYSEPGYYNEQFF
DNA: TGTGCCAGCAGTTACTCGGAACCGGGATACTACAATGAGCAGTTCTTC

V: TRBV19
J: TRBJ1-1
size: once
D: NA
CDR3: CASSREGVSAEAFF
DNA: TGTGCCAGTAGTCGAGAGGGAGTTTCCGCTGAAGCTTTCTTT

V: TRBV15
J: TRBJ2-7
size: NA
D: NA
CDR3: CATSRDRARTYEQYF
DNA: TGTGCCACCAGCAGAGACAGGGCCCGAACCTACGAGCAGTACTTC

V: TRBV6-5
J: TRBJ2-2
size: NA
D: TRBD1
CDR3: CASRRRTGETGELFF
DNA: TGTGCCAGCCGCCGTAGGACAGGGGAGACCGGGGAGCTGTTTTTT

V: TRBV9
J: TRBJ2-1
size: NA
D: TRBD2
CDR3: CASSEGTSGGFYNEQFF
DNA: TGTGCCAGCAGCGAAGGGACTAGCGGGGGGTTTTACAATGAGCAGTTCTTC

V: TRBV6-5
J: TRBJ2-3
size: few
D: TRBD1
CDR3: CASSYNRGHRTDTQYF
DNA: TGTGCCAGCAGTTACAACAGGGGGCACCGCACAGATACGCAGTATTTT

V: TRBV27
J: TRBJ2-7
size: NA
D: NA
CDR3: CASSLPGRLYEQYF
DNA: TGTGCCAGCAGTTTACCCGGACGACTATACGAGCAGTACTTC

V: TRBV6-4
J: TRBJ1-1
size: NA
D: NA
CDR3: CASRPKGALNTEAFF
DNA: TGTGCCAGCAGGCCTAAAGGGGCTCTGAACACTGAAGCTTTCTTT

V: TRBV7-2
J: TRBJ2-1
size: NA
D: NA
CDR3: CASSLFSPELSNEQFF
DNA: TGTGCCAGCAGCTTATTTAGCCCGGAGCTTTCCAATGAGCAGTTCTTC

V: TRBV6-1
J: TRBJ1-5
size: NA
D: NA
CDR3: CASSEAFEVSCF
DNA: TGTGCCAGCAGTGAAGCGTTCGAGGTTTCGTGTTTT

V: TRBV6-5
J: TRBJ2-3
size: NA
D: TRBD1
CDR3: CASSRGQRTDTQYF
DNA: TGTGCCAGCAGCCGGGGACAGCGCACAGATACGCAGTATTTT

V: TRBV6-1
J: TRBJ2-3
size: few
D: NA
CDR3: CASTQGWTDTQYF
DNA: TGTGCCAGCACCCAGGGGTGGACAGATACGCAGTATTTT